This T cell receptor beta chain was obtained from a study of blood T cells in healthy people across ages. Study observations and caveats: Naive CD4+ cell counts and diversity both ran higher in long-lived than in aged donors.

The germline V gene encodes CDR1 DFQATT and CDR2 SNEGSKA (reference sequence). CDR3 length: 16 residues. Unmatched junction bases numbered 6, after V lost 2 bases and J lost 5 bases. A remark on this clonotype: Its target is not known.

The use of a sample-barcoded 5' primer and a J-beta primer mix characterized a second PCR of 7 to 11 cycles. TCRdb re-derived calls from the 5' RACE reads in MiXCR, one entry per CDR3 protein. The table has some 690,000 distinct CDR3 sequences, about 20% seen once; the top ten hold under 25%. The receptor's source is a man between 65 and 80 years old in good health. Input material: blood. V and J are TRBV20-1 and TRBJ2-5; 15 bases map to TRBD2. As DNA, the CDR3 is TGCAGTGCTAGATCGGGACTAGCGGGGGGAGCTGAGACCCAGTACTTC. Residues: CSARSGLAGGAETQYF.